The next 2 T cell receptor beta chains were all read from a single sample in a study of control samples from healthy donors and cancer patients. Some clones are missing from TCRdb's copy, which holds only in-frame ones; the method was immunoSEQ multiplex PCR. The data contain about 130,000 clones, about 92% of them singletons. The sample consisted of PBMCs. The receptor set was obtained from a man in his forties or fifties with head and neck cancer.

This sequence joins TRBV4-1 and TRBJ2-1; 11 positions match TRBD2. CDR3 length: 20 amino acids. CDR1 and CDR2 (germline): MGHRA, YSYEKL. V was pared by 0 bases and J by 7 bases, with 17 bases of the junction left unmatched. The CDR3 DNA reads TGCGCCAGCAGCCAAGATATTGTAGCGGGGGGGCCCCAGGGTAGAAATGAGCAGTTCTTC. Its translation: CASSQDIVAGGPQGRNEQFF.

The chain joins TRBV28 to TRBJ2-1; TRBD1 matches at 7 bases. Germline assignment: CDR1 MDHEN and CDR2 SYDVKM. The V gene end was trimmed by 6 bases and the J gene end by 1 base; junction bases not matched to a gene: 6. This CDR3 has 15 amino acids. The CDR3 region is CASRITGESYNEQFF. DNA of the CDR3: TGTGCCAGCAGAATTACAGGGGAATCCTACAATGAGCAGTTCTTC.